The 23 T cell receptor beta chains given below trace back to one sample, sequenced in a study of blood T cell repertoires in COVID-19. The protocol was immunoSEQ multiplex PCR, while the TCRdb copy is restricted to in-frame clones and leaves out a portion. The data contain roughly 380,000 clones, about 80% of them singletons. The specimen was peripheral blood. These receptors were taken from a human donor with acute or convalescent COVID-19. The donor label of this sample is uncertain.

This chain joins TRBV30 and TRBJ1-2; D is perhaps TRBD1 (5 bases). V lost 0 bases to trimming and J lost 7 bases, with 6 bases between them. Germline V gene sequence: CDR1 GTSNPN, CDR2 SVGIG (reference sequence). This CDR3 comprises 11 residues. The CDR3 DNA sequence: TGTGCCTGGAGTGTAGGGGTTGGCTACACCTTC. Its protein product is CAWSVGVGYTF.

This clone turned up a few times. The gene calls are TRBV18 and TRBJ2-7; D not resolved. This CDR3 spans 12 amino acids. V gave up 6 bases and J gave up 3 bases, with 9 bases separating them. CDR1 is KGHSH and CDR2 is LQKENI in the germline V gene. CDR3 amino acids: CASSADVYEQYF. The CDR3 DNA sequence: TGTGCCAGCTCGGCCGATGTCTACGAGCAGTACTTC.

This clone was detected once. The V gene is TRBV28, the J gene TRBJ2-7, with 12 bases fitting TRBD1. This CDR3 has 17 amino acids. V lost 6 bases, J lost 5 bases, and 14 bases stayed unmatched. The V gene's germline CDR1 is MDHEN and CDR2 SYDVKM. CDR3 amino acids: CASSRLTRDRGQDEQYF. CDR3 sequence (DNA): TGTGCCAGCAGCCGCCTGACCCGGGACAGGGGGCAGGACGAGCAGTACTTC.

The rearrangement joins TRBV28 to TRBJ2-5; TRBD1 matches at 12 bases. The CDR3 is 17 residues long. Trimming took 1 base from V and 5 from J; bases not matched to a gene: 8. Germline CDR1 is MDHEN and CDR2 is SYDVKM. CDR3 nucleotides: TGTGCCAGCAGTTTATCCGGGGACAGGGGGCGTTTGGAGACCCAGTACTTC. Its protein product is CASSLSGDRGRLETQYF.

The CDR3 nucleotides read TGTGCCAGCAGTTGGGACAGGGAGGGATCACCCCTCCACTTT. The encoded protein is CASSWDREGSPLHF. V usage is TRBV2 and J usage is TRBJ1-6; 9 nucleotides align to TRBD1. The V gene end was trimmed by 5 bases and the J gene end by 10 bases; junction bases not matched to a gene: 6. Germline CDR1 is SNHLY and CDR2 is FYNNEI. This CDR3 region has 14 residues.

This chain joins TRBV5-6 and TRBJ1-6; D remains unclear. Trimming took off 4 bases at V and 10 bases at J, with 18 bases between the two ends. CDR3 length: 15 amino acids. The germline CDR1 and CDR2 sequences are SGHDT and YYEEEE. This CDR3 is CASSPQSGVGSPLHF. The CDR3 DNA reads as TGTGCCAGCAGCCCACAATCCGGGGTGGGCTCACCCCTCCACTTT.

This clone was picked up a small number of times. The V and J genes are TRBV5-1 and TRBJ1-1; 10 nucleotides line up with TRBD1. V was clipped by 0 bases and J by 9 bases; unmatched bases: 17. This CDR3 has 18 residues. Germline CDR1 SGHRS, CDR2 YFSETQ. The CDR3 region is CASSLVGDRGSQSVKAFF. For the CDR3, the DNA is TGCGCCAGCAGCTTGGTAGGGGACAGGGGTTCTCAATCGGTCAAAGCTTTCTTT.

This chain joins TRBV21-1 and TRBJ2-3; TRBD1 is the table's D call and was not checked against the DNA. TRBV21-1 is reported as a pseudogene. The length of the CDR3 is 13 residues. CDR3 nucleotide sequence: TGTGCCAGCACAACAGGAATCACAGATACGCAGTATTTT. As protein: CASTTGITDTQYF.

The chain couples TRBV28 to TRBJ1-2, with a tentative D call TRBD1 (5 bases). Trimming removed 5 bases at V and 3 bases at J, with 10 bases between. The CDR3 covers 13 residues. Germline loops: CDR1 MDHEN, CDR2 SYDVKM. The CDR3 loop is CASSLNRHYGYTF. The CDR3 DNA sequence: TGTGCCAGCAGTCTGAACAGGCACTATGGCTACACCTTC.

This clone was found a few times. The CDR3 DNA is TGTGCCAGCTCCCAACAGAATAGCAATCAGCCCCAGCATTTT. Amino acid sequence: CASSQQNSNQPQHF. The chain is built from TRBV18 and TRBJ1-5; D unclear. The V end lost 6 bases, the J end lost 0 bases, and 9 bases lay between the germline ends. The CDR3 contains 14 residues. Germline-derived CDR1 and CDR2 are KGHSH and LQKENI.

This clone was seen more than once but under ten times. The chain employs TRBV27 and TRBJ1-1; 7 bases line up with TRBD1. Trimming at V came to 5 bases and at J to 5 bases, leaving 5 bases not matched to a gene. CDR1 MNHEY and CDR2 SMNVEV come from the germline V gene (reference sequence). CDR3 size: 13 residues. DNA of the CDR3: TGTGCCAGCAGTGTGACAGGGAGAACTGAAGCTTTCTTT. Residues: CASSVTGRTEAFF.

Only a few counts were recorded for this clone. The J gene is TRBJ1-2, the V gene TRBV7-2; weak D call: TRBD1 (6 bases). There are 15 residues in the CDR3. Between the trimmed V and J ends, which lost 5 bases and 4 bases, there was a span of 17 bases. Germline V gives CDR1 SGHTA, CDR2 FQGNSA. The DNA for the CDR3 is TGTGCCAGCAGCAAACAGGGAGGGGGTCCCTATGGCTACACCTTC. Protein product: CASSKQGGGPYGYTF.

The chain combines TRBV5-1 with TRBJ2-7; TRBD1 matches at 8 bases. Germline CDR1 is SGHRS and CDR2 is YFSETQ. The CDR3 has 17 amino acids. V dropped 0 bases and J dropped 5; count of bases not matched to a gene: 13. CDR3 coding DNA: TGCGCCAGCAGCTTGGCCCCCCGATCGACAGGGGCAAACGAGCAGTACTTC. Amino acid sequence: CASSLAPRSTGANEQYF.

J is TRBJ2-1 and V is TRBV27; a weak D match, TRBD2 (6 bases). V was trimmed by 6 bases and J by 5 bases, leaving 11 bases between them. Looked up from germline, CDR1 is MNHEY and CDR2 is SMNVEV (reference sequence). The CDR3 is made up of 13 amino acids. Here the CDR3 DNA reads TGTGCCAGCAGGGACTACAACCACAATGAGCAGTTCTTC. It encodes CASRDYNHNEQFF.

The count of this clone is one. The chain links TRBV25-1 to TRBJ1-1; D not resolved. With 9 bases removed from V and 5 bases from J, the gap between germline ends came to 13 bases. The CDR3 is 12 amino acids. Per germline, CDR1 MGHDK and CDR2 SYGVNS. CDR3 nucleotides: TGTGCCAGATATCGACGGGTTACTGAAGCTTTCTTT. This encodes CARYRRVTEAFF.

The chain is built from TRBV5-6 and TRBJ2-1, with 7 nucleotides matching TRBD1. Germline loops: CDR1 SGHDT, CDR2 YYEEEE. With V trimmed by 4 bases and J by 0 bases, 4 bases remained unmatched. This CDR3 region has 15 residues. The CDR3: CASSQDRDSYNEQFF. The CDR3 nucleotides read TGTGCCAGCAGCCAAGACAGGGACTCCTACAATGAGCAGTTCTTC.

This chain links TRBV21-1 with TRBJ1-3; TRBD1 reflects the table's D call only, with no check against the DNA. TRBV21-1 is a known pseudogene. This CDR3 has 18 amino acids. The CDR3 DNA reads as TGTGCCAGCAGAGGTTTAACAGGGGGTTCTCTCTCTGGAAACACCATATATTTT. It specifies CASRGLTGGSLSGNTIYF.

The chain has TRBV28 and TRBJ2-7; TRBD1 matches at 7 bases. V shed 2 bases and J 2 bases; nucleotides not matched to a gene: 3. Germline-derived CDR1 and CDR2 are MDHEN and SYDVKM. The CDR3 contains 14 residues. The CDR3 DNA sequence: TGTGCCAGCAGTTTAACTCAGGGGGCCTACGAGCAGTACTTC. Its protein product is CASSLTQGAYEQYF.

The chain joins TRBV18 to TRBJ1-3, with unresolved D. The germline V gene encodes CDR1 KGHSH and CDR2 LQKENI. V gave up 1 base and J gave up 4 bases, with 11 bases separating them. The CDR3 has 15 amino acids. The CDR3 sequence is CASSPLGELGNTIYF. In DNA, the CDR3 is TGTGCCAGCTCACCACTCGGGGAATTAGGAAACACCATATATTTT. The entire variable domain, with the rest obtained from reference TRBV18 and TRBJ1-3, is as follows: NAGVMQNPRHLVRRRGQEARLRCSPMKGHSHVYWYRQLPEEGLKFMVYLQKENIIDESGMPKERFSAEFPKEGPSILRIQQVVRGDSAAYFCASSPLGELGNTIYFGEGSWLTVV.

The chain is built from TRBV7-6 and TRBJ2-7; D unclear. CDR1 and CDR2 from the germline V gene are SGHVS and FNYEAQ. The CDR3 is 12 residues long. V lost 8 bases and J lost 5, with 13 bases in between. The CDR3 spells CASLSRSHEQYF. CDR3 bases: TGTGCCAGCCTATCTAGATCTCACGAGCAGTACTTC.

This chain links TRBV18 with TRBJ2-7, with TRBD2 matching 10 bases. V was pared by 0 bases and J by 3 bases, with 8 bases of the junction left unmatched. Germline V gene data show CDR1 as KGHSH and CDR2 as LQKENI. CDR3 length equals 17 residues. CDR3 sequence: CASSPPETSGTGYEQYF. DNA for the CDR3: TGTGCCAGCTCACCACCGGAAACTAGCGGGACGGGCTACGAGCAGTACTTC.

The genes are TRBV6-5 and TRBJ1-1; D is unclear. The CDR3 sequence is 11 residues long. The germline CDR1 and CDR2 sequences are MNHEY and SVGAGI. The V end was cut by 2 bases, the J end by 11 bases, with 9 bases between. DNA of the CDR3: TGTGCCAGCAGTTACCTCGGCAGGGCTTTCTTT. This encodes CASSYLGRAFF.

The chain employs TRBV5-1 and TRBJ2-2; 12 nucleotides agree with TRBD2. This CDR3 spans 20 amino acids. Unmatched junction bases numbered 13, after V lost 3 bases and J lost 1 base. The germline V gene encodes CDR1 SGHRS and CDR2 YFSETQ. The CDR3 sequence is CASSSRTSGGTWVNTGELFF. The CDR3 DNA is TGCGCCAGCAGCTCCCGAACTAGCGGGGGGACCTGGGTGAACACCGGGGAGCTGTTTTTT.